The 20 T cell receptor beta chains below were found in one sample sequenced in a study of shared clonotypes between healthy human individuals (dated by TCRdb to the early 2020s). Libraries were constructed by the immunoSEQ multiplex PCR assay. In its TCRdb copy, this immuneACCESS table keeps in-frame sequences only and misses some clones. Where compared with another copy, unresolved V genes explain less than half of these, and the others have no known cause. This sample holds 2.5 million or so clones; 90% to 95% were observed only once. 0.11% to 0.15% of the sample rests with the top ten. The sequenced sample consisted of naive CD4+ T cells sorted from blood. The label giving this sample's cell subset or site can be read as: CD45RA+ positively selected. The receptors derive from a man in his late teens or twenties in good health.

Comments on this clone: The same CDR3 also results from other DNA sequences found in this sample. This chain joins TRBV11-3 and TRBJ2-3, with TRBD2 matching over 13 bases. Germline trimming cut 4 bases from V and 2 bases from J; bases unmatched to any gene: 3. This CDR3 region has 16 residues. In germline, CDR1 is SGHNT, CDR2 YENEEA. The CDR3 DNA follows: TGTGCCAGCAGCTCGGGACTAGCGGGGATCACAGATACGCAGTATTTT. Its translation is CASSSGLAGITDTQYF.

For the CDR3, the DNA is TGTGCCACCAGCAGAGATGAAGGTTTCGAGCAGTACTTC. Translated, it gives CATSRDEGFEQYF. The rearrangement joins TRBV15 to TRBJ2-7; D unresolved. The germline V gene has CDR1 LNHNV and CDR2 YYDKDF (reference sequence). The length of the CDR3 is 13 residues. The V and J ends lost 0 bases and 6 bases respectively, with 9 bases between them. Full variable domain (rest looked up from reference TRBV15 and TRBJ2-7): DAMVIQNPRYQVTQFGKPVTLSCSQTLNHNVMYWYQQKSSQAPKLLFHYYDKDFNNEADTPDNFQSRRPNTSFCFLDIRSPGLGDTAMYLCATSRDEGFEQYFGPGTRLTVT.

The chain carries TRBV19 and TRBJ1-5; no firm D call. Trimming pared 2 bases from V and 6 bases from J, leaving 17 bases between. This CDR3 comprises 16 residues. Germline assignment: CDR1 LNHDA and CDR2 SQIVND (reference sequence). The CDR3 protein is CASSISPSLGTQPQHF. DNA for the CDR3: TGTGCCAGTAGTATATCTCCCTCTTTGGGTACTCAGCCCCAGCATTTT.

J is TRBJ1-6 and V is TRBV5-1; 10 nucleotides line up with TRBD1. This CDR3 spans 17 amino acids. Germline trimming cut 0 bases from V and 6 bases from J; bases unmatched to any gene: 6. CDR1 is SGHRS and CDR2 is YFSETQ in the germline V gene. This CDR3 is CASSLGQGAGLNSPLHF. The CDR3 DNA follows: TGCGCCAGCAGCTTGGGACAGGGGGCCGGTCTTAATTCACCCCTCCACTTT.

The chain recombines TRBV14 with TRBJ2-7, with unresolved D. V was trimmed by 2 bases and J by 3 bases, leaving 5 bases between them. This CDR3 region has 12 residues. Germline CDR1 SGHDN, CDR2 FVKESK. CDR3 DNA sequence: TGTGCCAGCAGCCAACAACTCTACGAGCAGTACTTC. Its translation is CASSQQLYEQYF.

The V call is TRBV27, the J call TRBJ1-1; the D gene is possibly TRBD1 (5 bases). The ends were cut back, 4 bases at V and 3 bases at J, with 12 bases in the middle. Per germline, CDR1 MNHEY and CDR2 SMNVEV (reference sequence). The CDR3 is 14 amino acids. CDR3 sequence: CASSSSGTYTEAFF. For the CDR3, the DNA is TGTGCCAGCAGTTCATCAGGGACTTACACTGAAGCTTTCTTT.

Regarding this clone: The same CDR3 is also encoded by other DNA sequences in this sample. CDR3 region: CATSRDRGYQETQYF. CDR3 DNA sequence: TGTGCCACCAGCAGAGACAGGGGATACCAAGAGACCCAGTACTTC. The rearrangement links TRBV15 to TRBJ2-5; D may be TRBD1 (6 bases). This CDR3 is 15 amino acids long. The germline gives CDR1 LNHNV, CDR2 YYDKDF (reference sequence). The V end was cut by 0 bases, the J end by 0 bases, with 8 bases between.

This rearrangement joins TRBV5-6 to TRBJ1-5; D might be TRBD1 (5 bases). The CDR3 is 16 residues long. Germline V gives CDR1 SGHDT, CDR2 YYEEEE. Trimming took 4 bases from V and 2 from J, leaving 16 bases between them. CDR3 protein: CASSPGGLPGNQPQHF. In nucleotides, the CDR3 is TGTGCCAGCAGCCCTGGGGGACTACCAGGCAATCAGCCCCAGCATTTT.

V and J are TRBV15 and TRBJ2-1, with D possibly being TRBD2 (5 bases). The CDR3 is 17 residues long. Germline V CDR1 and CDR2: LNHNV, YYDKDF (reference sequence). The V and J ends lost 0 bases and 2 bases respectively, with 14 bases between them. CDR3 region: CATSREITRGTYNEQFF. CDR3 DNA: TGTGCCACCAGCAGAGAGATAACGCGAGGGACCTACAATGAGCAGTTCTTC. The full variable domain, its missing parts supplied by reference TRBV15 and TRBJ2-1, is DAMVIQNPRYQVTQFGKPVTLSCSQTLNHNVMYWYQQKSSQAPKLLFHYYDKDFNNEADTPDNFQSRRPNTSFCFLDIRSPGLGDTAMYLCATSREITRGTYNEQFFGPGTRLTVL.

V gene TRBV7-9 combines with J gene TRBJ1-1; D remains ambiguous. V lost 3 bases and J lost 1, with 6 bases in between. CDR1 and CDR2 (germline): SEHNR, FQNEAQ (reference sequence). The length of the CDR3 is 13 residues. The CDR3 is CASSFPRNTEAFF. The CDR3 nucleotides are TGTGCCAGCAGCTTTCCCAGGAACACTGAAGCTTTCTTT.

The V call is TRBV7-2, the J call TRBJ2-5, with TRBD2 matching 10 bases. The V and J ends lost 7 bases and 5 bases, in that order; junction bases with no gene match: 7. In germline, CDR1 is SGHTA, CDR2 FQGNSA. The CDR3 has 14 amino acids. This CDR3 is CASNTAGGRETQYF. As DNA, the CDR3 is TGTGCCAGCAACACAGCGGGGGGGCGGGAGACCCAGTACTTC.

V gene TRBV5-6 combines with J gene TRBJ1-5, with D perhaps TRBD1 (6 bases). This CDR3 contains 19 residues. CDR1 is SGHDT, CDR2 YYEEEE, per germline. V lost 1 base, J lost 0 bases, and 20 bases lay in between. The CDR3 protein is CASSLTVPAGASSNQPQHF. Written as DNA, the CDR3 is TGTGCCAGCAGCTTGACCGTCCCGGCAGGGGCCTCTAGCAATCAGCCCCAGCATTTT.

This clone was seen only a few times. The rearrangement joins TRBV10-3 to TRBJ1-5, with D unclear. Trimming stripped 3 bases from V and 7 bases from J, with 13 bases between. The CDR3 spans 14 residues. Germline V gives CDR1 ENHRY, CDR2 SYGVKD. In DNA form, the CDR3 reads TGTGCCATCAGTGATGGAGGAAGTTCCCAGCCCCAGCATTTT. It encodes CAISDGGSSQPQHF.

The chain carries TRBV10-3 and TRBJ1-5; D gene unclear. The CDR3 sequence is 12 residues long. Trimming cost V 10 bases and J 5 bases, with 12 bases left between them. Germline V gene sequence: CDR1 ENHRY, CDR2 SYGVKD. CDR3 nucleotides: TGTGCCACGTCTGAGGTAGATCAGCCCCAGCATTTT. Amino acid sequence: CATSEVDQPQHF.

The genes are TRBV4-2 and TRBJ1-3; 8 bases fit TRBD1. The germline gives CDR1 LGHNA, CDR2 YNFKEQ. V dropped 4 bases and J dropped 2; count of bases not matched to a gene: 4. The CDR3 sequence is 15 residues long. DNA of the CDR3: TGTGCCAGCAGCCCTCGGACAGGGACTGGAAACACCATATATTTT. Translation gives CASSPRTGTGNTIYF.

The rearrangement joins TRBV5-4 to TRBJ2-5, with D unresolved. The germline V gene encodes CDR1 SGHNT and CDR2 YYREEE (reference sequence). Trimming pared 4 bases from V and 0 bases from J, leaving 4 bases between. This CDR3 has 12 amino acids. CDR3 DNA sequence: TGTGCCAGCAGCGCCTACCAAGAGACCCAGTACTTC. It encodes CASSAYQETQYF.

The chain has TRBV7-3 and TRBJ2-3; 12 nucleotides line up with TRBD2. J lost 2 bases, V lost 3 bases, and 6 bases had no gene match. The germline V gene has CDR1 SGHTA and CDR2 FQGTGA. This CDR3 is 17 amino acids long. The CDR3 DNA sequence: TGTGCCAGCAGCTTTCAGACTAGCGGGGGTTTCACAGATACGCAGTATTTT. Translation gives CASSFQTSGGFTDTQYF.

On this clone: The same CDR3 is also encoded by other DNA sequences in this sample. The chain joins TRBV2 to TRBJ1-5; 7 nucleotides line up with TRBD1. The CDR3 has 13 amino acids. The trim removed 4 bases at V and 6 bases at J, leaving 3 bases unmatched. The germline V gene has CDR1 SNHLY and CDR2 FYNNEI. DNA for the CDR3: TGTGCCAGCAGTGGACAGGGCGGTCAGCCCCAGCATTTT. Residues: CASSGQGGQPQHF.

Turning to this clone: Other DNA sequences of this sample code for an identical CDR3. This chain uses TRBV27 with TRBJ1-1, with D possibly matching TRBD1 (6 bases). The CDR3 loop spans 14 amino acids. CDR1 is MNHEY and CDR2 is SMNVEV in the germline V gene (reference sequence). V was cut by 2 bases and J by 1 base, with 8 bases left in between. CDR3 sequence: CASSLGQTNTEAFF. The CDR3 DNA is TGTGCCAGCAGTTTAGGACAGACGAACACTGAAGCTTTCTTT.

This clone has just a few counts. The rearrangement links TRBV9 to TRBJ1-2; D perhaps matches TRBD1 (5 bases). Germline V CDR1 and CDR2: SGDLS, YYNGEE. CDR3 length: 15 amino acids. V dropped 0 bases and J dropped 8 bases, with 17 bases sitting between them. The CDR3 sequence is CASSVEQGTIGGYTF. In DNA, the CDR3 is TGTGCCAGCAGCGTAGAGCAGGGAACTATCGGAGGCTACACCTTC.